This T cell receptor beta chain was profiled in a study of a mutant IDH1 vaccine in newly diagnosed glioma. Background on the study: Patients were given eight vaccinations, scheduled in weeks 1, 3, 5, 7, 11, 15, 19 and 23. Treated patients, roughly 60% male and approximately 40% female, averaged around 40 years of age.

Indicated time point: week 5, during vaccination. Vaccine doses each comprised 300 ug of mutant IDH1 20-mer peptide, with topical imiquimod. Concerning this clone itself: Its matching antigen is unknown.

This CDR3 has 13 amino acids. V lost 6 bases to trimming and J lost 0 bases, with 6 bases between them. The germline V gene encodes CDR1 MNHEY and CDR2 SMNVEV (reference sequence). Assay: immunoSEQ multiplex PCR; the TCRdb copy retains only in-frame clones and omits some. The data contain 75,000 to 80,000 clones, over 75% of them singletons. The specimen was PBMCs, collected from a glioma patient whose treatment included an IDH1 peptide vaccine. The clonotype comes from a woman aged 50 to 60 with glioma. The chain recombines TRBV27 with TRBJ2-1; weak D call: TRBD2 (5 bases). CDR3 region: CASSRDSYNEQFF. CDR3 coding DNA: TGTGCCAGCAGCCGGGACTCCTACAATGAGCAGTTCTTC.